Below, 3 T cell receptor beta chains from the same sample are listed, as sequenced in a study of cytomegalovirus exposure and HLA in healthy donors (dated by TCRdb to about 2017). The method behind the library was the immunoSEQ multiplex PCR assay. The source is immuneACCESS, and TCRdb retained only in-frame sequences with V and J called. Part of the clones is not carried over; for the studies checked, unresolved V genes explain less than half of this, and the remainder is unexplained. The sample contains about 150,000 clones, about 94% of them found a single time. The ten largest clones add up to around 1.9% of the sample. The sequencing sample was made of PBMCs. The receptors shown here come from a young man in good health and CMV-seropositive.

The chain employs TRBV5-1 and TRBJ2-1; 9 nucleotides align to TRBD2. After removal of 4 bases from V and 10 bases from J, the junction contained 15 bases not matched to a gene. This CDR3 is built from 16 residues. Germline CDR1 SGHRS, CDR2 YFSETQ. The CDR3 DNA follows: TGCGCCAGCAGCACGGAAGTAGCGGGAGTGGTCCACGAGCAGTTCTTC. Residues: CASSTEVAGVVHEQFF.

The chain employs TRBV5-1 and TRBJ1-1; D gene uncertain. V lost 1 base to trimming and J lost 4 bases, with 14 bases between them. Looked up from germline, CDR1 is SGHRS and CDR2 is YFSETQ. The CDR3 totals 15 residues. CDR3 nucleotide sequence: TGCGCCAGCAGCTTGTCCAGCGGGAGAGGCACTGAAGCTTTCTTT. This gives the protein CASSLSSGRGTEAFF.

The chain carries TRBV2 and TRBJ2-3; TRBD1 agrees at 7 bases. V lost 6 bases and J lost 7; bases outside the gene matches: 16. The CDR3 is made up of 16 amino acids. Germline loops: CDR1 SNHLY, CDR2 FYNNEI. CDR3 protein: CASSGIGGAWRNTQYF. CDR3 DNA: TGTGCCAGCAGCGGTATAGGGGGCGCATGGCGGAATACGCAGTATTTT.